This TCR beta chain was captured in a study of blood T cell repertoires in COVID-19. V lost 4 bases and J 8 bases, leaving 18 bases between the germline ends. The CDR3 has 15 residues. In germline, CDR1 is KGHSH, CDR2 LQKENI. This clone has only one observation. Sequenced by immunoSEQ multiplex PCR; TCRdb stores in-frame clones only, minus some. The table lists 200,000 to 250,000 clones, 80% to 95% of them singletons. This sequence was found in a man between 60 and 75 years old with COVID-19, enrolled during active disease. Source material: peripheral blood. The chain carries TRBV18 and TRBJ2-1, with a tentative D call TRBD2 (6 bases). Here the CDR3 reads CASSHTGVLTDEQFF. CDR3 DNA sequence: TGTGCCAGCTCACATACGGGGGTCCTTACTGATGAGCAGTTCTTC.